This note documents a single TCR beta chain sequence. This clonotype was observed a few times. No antigen is known for it. The record has no base qualities; no much larger clone is one base away. The data originate from a study of response to subunit inactivated influenza vaccine (dated by TCRdb to 2017 to 2018). As for the study more broadly: Deep quantitative T cell receptor repertoire profiling was used in the study to track responses to a trivalent subunit inactivated influenza vaccine.

The CDR3 spans 11 residues, from the cysteine through the phenylalanine. Kept here is only the CDR3 DNA, which spans 33 bases and is read in frame from base 1. The CDR1 and CDR2 encoded by the germline V gene (reference sequence) are SEHNR and FQNEAQ. At the junction V is shortened by 10 bases and J by 5 bases; bases outside the gene matches: 2. Receptor amplification or capture employed RT-PCR. Sequencing used an Illumina HiSeq 2500. TCRdb's own reprocessing of the public reads used fastp at Q25 and MiXCR and kept productive beta chains. Records with the same CDR3 protein are collapsed into one entry carrying the most frequent genes and DNA. The sample records roughly 710,000 distinct CDR3 sequences, approximately 15% of which are singletons. The top ten clonotypes cover 7.5% to 8% of the sample. The research as a whole found: The authors proposed that each seasonal influenza vaccination may bring in only a limited number of new T cells.

The rearrangement joined TRBV7-9 to TRBJ2-3; the junction holds 8 bases that match TRBD1. This sequence was found in a man aged 45 to 65 who received an inactivated influenza vaccine. Donor details come from another sample of the same person, matched by shared clones. Source: PBMCs from blood, taken around 15 days before vaccination. The sequenced DNA: TGTGCCACCGGACAGGGAGATACGCAGTATTTT. Translated, it gives CATGQGDTQYF.